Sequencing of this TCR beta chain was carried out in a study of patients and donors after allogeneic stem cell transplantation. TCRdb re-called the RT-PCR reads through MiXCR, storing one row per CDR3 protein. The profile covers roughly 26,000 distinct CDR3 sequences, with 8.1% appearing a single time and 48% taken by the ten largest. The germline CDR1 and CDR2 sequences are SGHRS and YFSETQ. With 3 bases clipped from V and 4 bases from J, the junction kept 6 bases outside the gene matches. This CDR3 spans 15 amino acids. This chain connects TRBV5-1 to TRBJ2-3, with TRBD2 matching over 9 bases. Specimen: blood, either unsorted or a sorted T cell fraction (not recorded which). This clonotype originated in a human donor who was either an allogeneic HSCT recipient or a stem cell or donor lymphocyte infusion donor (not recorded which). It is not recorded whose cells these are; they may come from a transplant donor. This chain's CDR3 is CASSSKTSGSDTQYF. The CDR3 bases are TGCGCCAGCAGCTCGAAGACTAGCGGATCAGATACGCAGTATTTT.